The clone carrying this TCR beta chain was seen a handful of times. The data stem from a study of blood T cell repertoires in COVID-19. Methods used by the authors: The assay estimated nucleated cells by amplifying reference gene primers. The assay was immunoSEQ multiplex PCR, and TCRdb's table has in-frame clones only and misses some. V and J calls and clone size are those listed in that table; D and trimming were worked out from the DNA. In the table there are over 35,000 clones, approximately 91% of which are singletons. CDR1 is SGHRS, CDR2 YFSETQ, per germline. The V end lost 5 bases, the J end lost 5 bases, and 12 bases lay between the germline ends. The CDR3 is made up of 13 amino acids.

The V gene is TRBV5-1, the J gene TRBJ2-3; D is ambiguous. The sequence was obtained from a human donor in a cohort sampled during active COVID-19. Sequencing was performed on peripheral blood. The CDR3 spells CASRSLEEDTQYF. CDR3 sequence (DNA): TGCGCCAGCAGGTCACTTGAGGAAGATACGCAGTATTTT.